The rows below give T cell receptor beta chains drawn from one sample of a study of T cell responses to AZD1222 COVID-19 vaccine. Libraries were prepared by immunoSEQ multiplex PCR; TCRdb keeps only in-frame clonotypes and omits some of them. The top ten clones hold about 2.7% of a sample with under 150,000 clones, about 91% of them seen once. The sample consisted of peripheral blood, taken on day 0 of AZD1222 vaccination. Receptor source: an adult in good health. CDR3s leave out the opening cysteine and the closing phenylalanine or tryptophan.

v_call	j_call	cdr3_aa
TRBV5-4	TRBJ2-1	ASSFSRNEQF
TRBV6-5	TRBJ1-2	ASSTWGAKGYT
TRBV19	TRBJ1-1	ASSMGSPEAF
TRBV28	TRBJ1-2	ASSTPGRGRYGYT
TRBV25-1	TRBJ2-2	ASSGPGAGELF
TRBV19	TRBJ1-2	ASNSRSGTGNT
TRBV5-1	TRBJ2-1	ASSSGQGAGNEQF
TRBV4-3	TRBJ1-1	ASSQDRGPVEAF
TRBV7-3	TRBJ2-2	ASSLTGGNTGELF
TRBV15	TRBJ1-2	ATSRDRRNYGYT
TRBV5-8	TRBJ1-1	ASSPRVFTEAF